This T cell receptor beta chain appears in the sequencing data of a study of blood T cell repertoires in COVID-19. The overall study: The study drew acute and convalescent COVID-19 samples from the United States, Italy and Spain.

Libraries were prepared by immunoSEQ multiplex PCR; TCRdb keeps only in-frame clonotypes and omits some of them. This table holds under 30,000 clones, approximately 86% found once. The junction had 5 bases not matched to a gene; V was cut back by 2 bases and J by 7 bases. CDR3 length equals 14 residues. CDR1 is SNHLY, CDR2 FYNNEI, per germline. The sequencing input was peripheral blood. The chain is built from TRBV2 and TRBJ2-5; 9 bases map to TRBD2. This sequence was found in a man in his fifties or sixties with active COVID-19. CDR3 loop: CASSERPAGGTQYF. The DNA for the CDR3 is TGTGCCAGCAGTGAAAGGCCAGCGGGAGGGACCCAGTACTTC.